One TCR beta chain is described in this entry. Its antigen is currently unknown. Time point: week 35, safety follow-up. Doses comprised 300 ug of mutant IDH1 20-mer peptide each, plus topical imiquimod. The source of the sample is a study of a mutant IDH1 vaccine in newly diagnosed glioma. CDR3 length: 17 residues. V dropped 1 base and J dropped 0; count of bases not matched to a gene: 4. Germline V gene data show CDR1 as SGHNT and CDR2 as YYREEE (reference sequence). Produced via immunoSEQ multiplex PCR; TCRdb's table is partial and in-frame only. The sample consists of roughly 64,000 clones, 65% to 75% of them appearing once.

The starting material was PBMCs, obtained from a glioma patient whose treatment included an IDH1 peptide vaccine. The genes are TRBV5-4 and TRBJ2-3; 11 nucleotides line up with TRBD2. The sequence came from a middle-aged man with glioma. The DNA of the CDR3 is TGTGCCAGCAGCTTGTATCTAGCGGGGGGTAGCACAGATACGCAGTATTTT. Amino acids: CASSLYLAGGSTDTQYF. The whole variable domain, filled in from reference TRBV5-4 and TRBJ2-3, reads ETGVTQSPTHLIKTRGQQVTLRCSSQSGHNTVSWYQQALGQGPQFIFQYYREEENGRGNFPPRFSGLQFPNYSSELNVNALELDDSALYLCASSLYLAGGSTDTQYFGPGTRLTVL.